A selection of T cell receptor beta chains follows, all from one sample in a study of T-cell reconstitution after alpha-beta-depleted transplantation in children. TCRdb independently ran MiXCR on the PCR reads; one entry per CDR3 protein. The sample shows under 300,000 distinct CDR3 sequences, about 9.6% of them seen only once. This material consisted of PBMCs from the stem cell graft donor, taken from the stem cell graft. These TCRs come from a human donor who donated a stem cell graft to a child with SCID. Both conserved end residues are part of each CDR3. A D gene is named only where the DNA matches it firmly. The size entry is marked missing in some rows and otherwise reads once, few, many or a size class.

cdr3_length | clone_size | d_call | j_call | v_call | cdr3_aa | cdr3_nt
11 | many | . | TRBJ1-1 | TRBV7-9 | CASSPETEAFF | TGTGCCAGCAGCCCTGAGACTGAAGCTTTCTTT
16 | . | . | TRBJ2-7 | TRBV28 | CASSLSEGVPPYEQYF | TGTGCCAGCAGTTTATCGGAGGGAGTTCCTCCCTACGAGCAGTACTTC
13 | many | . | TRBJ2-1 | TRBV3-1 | CASSPEGYNEQFF | TGTGCCAGCAGCCCCGAAGGATACAATGAGCAGTTCTTC
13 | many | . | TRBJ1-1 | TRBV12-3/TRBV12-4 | CASSSRPVSEAFF | TGTGCCAGCAGTTCCCGTCCGGTGTCTGAAGCTTTCTTT
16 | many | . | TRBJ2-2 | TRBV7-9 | CASSPWVGGNTGELFF | TGTGCCAGCAGCCCCTGGGTAGGGGGGAACACCGGGGAGCTGTTTTTT
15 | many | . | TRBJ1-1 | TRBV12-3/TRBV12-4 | CASSGLGRGSTEAFF | TGTGCCAGCAGTGGCCTAGGGCGAGGGTCTACTGAAGCTTTCTTT
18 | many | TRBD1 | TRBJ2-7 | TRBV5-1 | CASSLEGNRGAPSYEQYF | TGCGCCAGCAGCTTGGAGGGCAACAGGGGAGCGCCCTCCTACGAGCAGTACTTC
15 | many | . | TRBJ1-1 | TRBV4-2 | CASRGKGHANTEAFF | TGTGCCAGCAGGGGTAAAGGACATGCGAACACTGAAGCTTTCTTT
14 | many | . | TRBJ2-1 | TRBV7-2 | CASSRETINNEQFF | TGTGCCAGCAGCCGGGAGACAATAAACAATGAGCAGTTCTTC
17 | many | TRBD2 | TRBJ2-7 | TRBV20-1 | CSARDPRGGGGPYEQYF | TGCAGTGCTAGAGATCCTCGGGGTGGCGGGGGGCCCTACGAGCAGTACTTC
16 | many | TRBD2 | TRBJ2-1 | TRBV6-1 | CASSEQRGGSYNEQFF | TGTGCCAGCAGTGAACAGCGGGGGGGCTCCTACAATGAGCAGTTCTTC
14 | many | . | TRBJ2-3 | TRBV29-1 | CSVDQGVGTDTQYF | TGCAGCGTTGATCAGGGTGTAGGCACAGATACGCAGTATTTT
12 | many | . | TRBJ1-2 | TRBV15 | CATSREHYGYTF | TGTGCCACCAGCAGGGAACACTATGGCTACACCTTC
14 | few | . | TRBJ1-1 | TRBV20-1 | CSARDLSGPWEAFF | TGCAGTGCTAGAGATCTATCAGGGCCCTGGGAAGCTTTCTTT
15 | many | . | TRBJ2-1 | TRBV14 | CASSFRDFAYNEQFF | TGTGCCAGCAGCTTCCGGGACTTCGCCTACAATGAGCAGTTCTTC
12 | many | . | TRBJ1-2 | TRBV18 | CASSPAAPGYTF | TGTGCCAGCTCACCGGCGGCCCCGGGCTACACCTTC
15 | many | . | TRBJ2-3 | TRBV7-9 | CASSLGPSRADTQYF | TGTGCCAGCAGCTTAGGGCCTAGTCGGGCAGATACGCAGTATTTT
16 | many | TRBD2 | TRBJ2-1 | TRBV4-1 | CASSSVWTSGAPAQFF | TGCGCCAGCAGTTCCGTCTGGACTAGCGGGGCTCCGGCTCAGTTCTTC
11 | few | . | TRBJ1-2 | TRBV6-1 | CASLDLGGYTF | TGTGCCAGCTTGGACCTCGGGGGCTACACCTTC
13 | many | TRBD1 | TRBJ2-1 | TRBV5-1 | CASSSRTGGEQFF | TGCGCCAGCAGCTCCCGGACAGGCGGTGAGCAGTTCTTC
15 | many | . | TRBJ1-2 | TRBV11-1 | CASSLGSGTQYGYTF | TGTGCCAGCAGCTTGGGATCCGGGACACAATATGGCTACACCTTC
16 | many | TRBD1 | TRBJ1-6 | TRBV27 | CASSIVSTGGISPLHF | TGTGCCAGCAGCATCGTATCGACAGGGGGGATTTCACCCCTCCACTTT
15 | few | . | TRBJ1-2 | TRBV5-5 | CASSLVGTELYGYTF | TGTGCCAGCAGCTTGGTGGGGACTGAGCTCTATGGCTACACCTTC
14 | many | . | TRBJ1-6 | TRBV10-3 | CATLPGENNSPLHF | TGTGCCACCCTGCCCGGGGAAAATAATTCACCCCTCCACTTT
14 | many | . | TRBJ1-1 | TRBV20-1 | CSARYRGSAGEAFF | TGCAGTGCTAGATACCGGGGTTCAGCTGGAGAAGCTTTCTTT